A single count supports the clone carrying this T cell receptor beta chain. Its antigen is undetermined. These data belong to a study of T cell repertoires in cytomegalovirus infection. Overall study: In public TCR beta signatures, there were indications of both CMV infection and matching HLA type. Study-wide points: Individuals carrying CMV plus the relevant HLA were identified by cumulative frequency of public TCR beta families. Dominant in the ex vivo response were TCR beta clonotypes restricted by HLA-C and specific for CMV.

TCRdb processed the reads anew with MiXCR; each CDR3 protein has one entry. Seen here are more than 400,000 distinct CDR3 sequences, less than 30% observed once, and the top ten hold approximately 13%. This receptor was taken from a human donor in good health (CMV status not recorded). Some clones in this sample may be carry-over from other donors' samples. Material: PBMCs.

The CDR3 nucleotides read TGTGCCAGCAGACCCGGGCAGACAGGTTTGAATGAGCAGTTCTTC. Translated: CASRPGQTGLNEQFF. V usage is TRBV7-9 and J usage is TRBJ2-1; maybe TRBD1 (6 bases). V was trimmed by 6 bases and J by 7 bases, leaving 19 bases between them. The germline V gene encodes CDR1 SEHNR and CDR2 FQNEAQ (reference sequence). The CDR3 sequence is 15 residues long.